This T cell receptor (beta chain) was profiled in a study of shared clonotypes between healthy human individuals. The data were produced by immunoSEQ multiplex PCR, yet TCRdb's version contains in-frame clones alone and is incomplete. The sample has fewer than 850,000 clones; around 96% are singletons. Naive CD8 cells lacked CD45RO and underwent positive selection for CCR7, leaving out terminally differentiated effector memory CD45RA+ cells. V shed 4 bases, J shed 1 base, and the junction held 6 bases outside the gene matches. The CDR3 is 16 residues long. In germline, CDR1 is SGHNT, CDR2 YYREEE (reference sequence).

Sequencing input: naive CD8+ T cells sorted from blood. This clonotype was obtained from a man between 25 and 39 years old in good health. The chain uses TRBV5-4 and TRBJ2-5; TRBD2 agrees at 11 bases. CDR3 protein: CASSPSSGRFQETQYF. The CDR3 DNA is TGTGCCAGCAGCCCCTCTAGCGGGAGGTTCCAAGAGACCCAGTACTTC.